This T cell receptor beta chain was retrieved from a study of regulatory T cells in long-lasting Graves disease. Study conclusions and caveats: It was in persistent disease that TRBV28, TRBJ1-2 and TRBJ2-5 were favored.

Specified time point: newly diagnosed GD, antithyroid drugs for less than 3 months. The authors made the TCR library using RNA they extracted from PBMCs. Many counts were recorded for this clonotype. Its antigen is unidentified. The CDR3 is 14 amino acids. Germline assignment: CDR1 SNHLY and CDR2 FYNNEI. V shed 6 bases, J shed 4 bases, and the junction held 4 bases outside the gene matches. The TCR beta library used iRepertoire HTBI primers with Arm-PCR amplification of CDR3. TCRdb re-derived calls from the multiplex PCR reads in MiXCR, one entry per CDR3 protein. The sample holds 410,000 or so distinct CDR3 sequences; more than 13% are singletons and the top ten take around 15%. The data also belong to a second study, concerning T cells in Graves' hyperthyroidism and ophthalmopathy. That source adds: For the diagnoses, clinical symptoms, serum thyroxine and TRAb, thyroid ultrasound and orbital computed tomography were used. Ophthalmopathy and stable hyperthyroidism were separated by a 13 V-J model.

The origin of this receptor is a woman in her 30s with Graves disease. The chain employs TRBV2 and TRBJ1-3; TRBD1 aligns across 9 bases. The input for sequencing was peripheral blood mononuclear cells (PBMCs), taken at new diagnosis, from a patient treated with antithyroid drugs. DNA of the CDR3: TGTGCCAGCAGCGGGACAGGGCCCGGAAACACCATATATTTT. It yields the protein CASSGTGPGNTIYF. Full variable domain (outside the CDR3, taken from reference TRBV2 and TRBJ1-3): EPEVTQTPSHQVTQMGQEVILRCVPISNHLYFYWYRQILGQKVEFLVSFYNNEISEKSEIFDDQFSVERPDGSNFTLKIRSTKLEDSAMYFCASSGTGPGNTIYFGEGSWLTVV.